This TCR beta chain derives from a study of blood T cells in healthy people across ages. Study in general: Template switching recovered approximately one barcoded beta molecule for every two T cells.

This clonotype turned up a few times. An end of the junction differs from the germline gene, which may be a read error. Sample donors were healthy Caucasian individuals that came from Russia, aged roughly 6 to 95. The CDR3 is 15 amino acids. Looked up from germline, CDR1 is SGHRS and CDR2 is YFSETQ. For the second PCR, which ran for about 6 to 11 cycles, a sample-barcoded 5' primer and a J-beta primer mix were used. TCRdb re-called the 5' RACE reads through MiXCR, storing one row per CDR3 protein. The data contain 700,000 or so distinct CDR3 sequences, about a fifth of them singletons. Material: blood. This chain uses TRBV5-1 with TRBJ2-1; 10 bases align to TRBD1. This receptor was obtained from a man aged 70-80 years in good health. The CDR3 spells CASRPGQGVYSEQFF. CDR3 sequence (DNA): TGCGCCAGCAGACCCGGACAGGGGGTATACAGTGAGCAGTTCTTC.